Listed below are T cell receptor beta chains from one sample, sequenced in a study of blood T cell repertoires in COVID-19. Using immunoSEQ multiplex PCR, the repertoire was profiled, and TCRdb retains in-frame clones only, with some absent. The table lists about 270,000 clones, roughly 90% of them singletons. Source material: PBMCs or T cells enriched from blood (not recorded which). The receptors come from a man between 35 and 55 years old who had been exposed to COVID-19. Each CDR3 is given with its conserved first and last residue. Fields, in order: D gene, J gene, V gene, clone size, CDR3 protein, CDR3 DNA. The D gene is left open where the match is weak. For some rows the clone size is stated as once, few or many, or as a class when expanded; others skip it.

- TRBJ2-5 TRBV24-1 - CATSDTGFQETQYF TGTGCCACCAGTGACACAGGATTCCAAGAGACCCAGTACTTC
TRBD2 TRBJ2-1 TRBV24-1 - CATSDSSGQAYNEQFF TGTGCCACCAGTGATTCTAGCGGGCAGGCCTACAATGAGCAGTTCTTC
- TRBJ1-1 TRBV7-9 - CASSLGQGLNTEAFF TGTGCCAGCAGCTTAGGGCAGGGATTGAACACTGAAGCTTTCTTT
- TRBJ2-6 TRBV7-6 - CASSLVPLTQYSGANVLTF TGTGCCAGCAGCTTAGTTCCTCTCACTCAATACTCTGGGGCCAACGTCCTGACTTTC
- TRBJ2-7 TRBV28 - CASSLRAGIYEQYF TGTGCCAGCAGTTTAAGGGCGGGGATCTACGAGCAGTACTTC
- TRBJ2-7 TRBV12-3/TRBV12-4 - CASSYQTVYEQYF TGTGCCAGCAGCTATCAGACAGTTTACGAGCAGTACTTC
TRBD1 TRBJ2-5 TRBV18 - CASSRQTGGPETQYF TGTGCCAGCTCACGTCAGACAGGGGGCCCGGAGACCCAGTACTTC
TRBD1 TRBJ1-1 TRBV29-1 - CSVGTGGVNTEAFF TGCAGCGTTGGGACAGGGGGCGTCAACACTGAAGCTTTCTTT
- TRBJ1-2 TRBV19 - CASRTGSHDGYTF TGTGCCAGTAGGACCGGGTCCCACGATGGCTACACCTTC
TRBD2 TRBJ2-5 TRBV28 once CASSLAGGDLETQYF TGTGCCAGCAGTTTGGCGGGAGGGGATTTGGAGACCCAGTACTTC
TRBD2 TRBJ2-1 TRBV3-1/TRBV3-2 - CASSQFSGSGNEQFF TGTGCCAGCAGCCAATTTAGCGGGAGCGGGAATGAGCAGTTCTTC
TRBD2 TRBJ2-1 TRBV2 - CASLGLAGDNEQFF TGTGCCAGCCTGGGACTAGCGGGGGACAATGAGCAGTTCTTC
TRBD1 TRBJ1-2 TRBV27 few CASSIQGAGNYGYTF TGTGCCAGCAGCATACAGGGGGCGGGGAACTATGGCTACACCTTC
TRBD2 TRBJ2-7 TRBV28 - CASRTGLAGGPYEQYF TGTGCCAGCAGGACAGGACTAGCGGGAGGTCCCTACGAGCAGTACTTC
- TRBJ1-4 TRBV29-1 - CSVETRSATNEKLFF TGCAGCGTTGAAACAAGATCCGCAACTAATGAAAAACTGTTTTTT
TRBD1 TRBJ1-1 TRBV5-5 - CASSLEAGGANTEAFF TGTGCCAGCAGCTTGGAGGCAGGGGGCGCTAACACTGAAGCTTTCTTT
- TRBJ2-5 TRBV29-1 - CSVERDGETQYF TGCAGCGTTGAGCGGGATGGAGAGACCCAGTACTTC
TRBD2 TRBJ2-1 TRBV10-3 - CAARTSGMGEQFF TGTGCCGCCCGGACTAGCGGGATGGGTGAGCAGTTCTTC
- TRBJ1-6 TRBV28 - CASSKGSSYNSPLHF TGTGCCAGCAGCAAAGGGAGCTCCTATAATTCACCCCTCCACTTT
- TRBJ1-2 TRBV9 - CASSPRPRVDGGYTF TGTGCCAGCAGCCCCCGACCCAGGGTTGATGGTGGCTACACCTTC